The 22 T cell receptor beta chains in this list originate from one sample, sequenced in a study of cytomegalovirus exposure and HLA in healthy donors. PCR employed 60 Vbeta and 13 Jbeta primers. Assay: immunoSEQ multiplex PCR; the TCRdb copy retains only in-frame clones and omits some. This sample has about 64,000 clones, with roughly 73% found just once. The sequenced sample was PBMCs. Receptor source: a male donor in good health and CMV-seropositive.

The gene calls are TRBV7-2 and TRBJ1-1, with D perhaps matching TRBD1 (5 bases). Germline V lookup: CDR1 SGHTA, CDR2 FQGNSA. CDR3 size: 16 residues. The V end lost 5 bases, the J end lost 1 base, and 17 bases lay between the germline ends. This chain's CDR3 is CASSILSGRGNTEAFF. CDR3 sequence (DNA): TGTGCCAGCAGCATACTTAGCGGTAGGGGGAACACTGAAGCTTTCTTT.

The V call is TRBV15, the J call TRBJ2-7; 11 bases map to TRBD1. Looked up from germline, CDR1 is LNHNV and CDR2 is YYDKDF (reference sequence). The CDR3 has 15 residues. V shed 6 bases, J shed 5 bases, and the junction held 9 bases outside the gene matches. The CDR3 DNA is TGTGCCACCAGGAATGCGGACAGGGGGCCCCACGAGCAGTACTTC. Translation gives CATRNADRGPHEQYF.

This chain connects TRBV5-1 to TRBJ2-1; 14 bases are a match to TRBD2. V lost 0 bases, J lost 8 bases, and 7 bases stayed unmatched. The CDR3 contains 17 residues. Germline values: CDR1 SGHRS, CDR2 YFSETQ. The CDR3 region is CASSLEGLAGGMDEQFF. CDR3 sequence (DNA): TGCGCCAGCAGCTTGGAAGGACTAGCGGGGGGAATGGATGAGCAGTTCTTC.

The table lists this clone with a count of one. The chain joins TRBV6-4 to TRBJ2-3; D possibly corresponds to TRBD2 (5 bases). With 6 bases removed from V and 1 base from J, the gap between germline ends came to 14 bases. The CDR3 has 15 residues. Germline V CDR1 and CDR2: MRHNA, SNTAGT. The CDR3 protein is CASSESGSRTDTQYF. The DNA of the CDR3 is TGTGCCAGCAGCGAATCGGGGTCACGCACAGATACGCAGTATTTT.

The gene calls are TRBV4-2 and TRBJ1-6, with TRBD1 matching over 7 bases. CDR1 and CDR2 (germline): LGHNA, YNFKEQ. CDR3 length: 16 residues. V lost 0 bases, J lost 6 bases, and 5 bases stayed unmatched. CDR3 sequence: CASSQDGGDSNSPLHF. The CDR3 DNA is TGTGCCAGCAGCCAAGATGGTGGGGACAGTAATTCACCCCTCCACTTT.

In its sample, this clone was seen once. The chain combines TRBV5-8 with TRBJ2-3, with 9 bases identical to TRBD2. Germline trimming cut 2 bases from V and 2 bases from J; bases unmatched to any gene: 6. Looked up from germline, CDR1 is SGHTS and CDR2 is YDEGEE. There are 16 residues in the CDR3. The CDR3 protein is CASSFRGLAYTDTQYF. DNA for the CDR3: TGTGCCAGCAGCTTCCGGGGACTAGCATACACAGATACGCAGTATTTT. Supplemented by reference TRBV5-8 and TRBJ2-3, the full variable domain reads EAGVTQSPTHLIKTRGQQATLRCSPISGHTSVYWYQQALGLGLQFLLWYDEGEERNRGNFPPRFSGRQFPNYSSELNVNALELEDSALYLCASSFRGLAYTDTQYFGPGTRLTVL.

This chain uses TRBV7-3 with TRBJ2-3; tentative D call: TRBD2 (7 bases). Trimming left V 2 bases short and J 6 bases short, with 18 bases between. CDR3 length equals 16 residues. Germline-derived CDR1 and CDR2 are SGHTA and FQGTGA. CDR3 DNA sequence: TGTGCCAGCAGCTTATTGGGCGGGGGCCCCGGGGATACGCAGTATTTT. This translates into CASSLLGGGPGDTQYF.

The chain carries TRBV5-4 and TRBJ1-2; D might be TRBD1 (6 bases). The germline gives CDR1 SGHNT, CDR2 YYREEE (reference sequence). V was shortened by 0 bases and J by 3 bases, with 12 bases between the two germline ends. This CDR3 has 15 residues. The CDR3 is CASSLARGYDYGYTF. The DNA for the CDR3 is TGTGCCAGCAGCTTGGCGAGGGGGTATGACTATGGCTACACCTTC.

The chain has TRBV6-6 and TRBJ2-3; weak D call: TRBD2 (6 bases). There are 14 residues in the CDR3. Deletions cut 5 bases from V and 2 bases from J, with 11 bases between. CDR1 is MNHNY and CDR2 is SVGAGI in the germline V gene (reference sequence). The CDR3: CASSQGLATDTQYF. Written as DNA, the CDR3 is TGTGCCAGCAGTCAGGGACTTGCCACAGATACGCAGTATTTT.

This clone has a handful of counts. This sequence joins TRBV15 and TRBJ2-6; 7 bases map to TRBD1. Germline CDR1 LNHNV, CDR2 YYDKDF (reference sequence). This CDR3 has 16 residues. Trimming took 6 bases from V and 1 from J; bases not matched to a gene: 6. The CDR3 nucleotides are TGTGCCACCAGAATCGACAGGGAATCTGGGGCCAACGTCCTGACTTTC. Its protein product is CATRIDRESGANVLTF.

The gene calls are TRBV7-2 and TRBJ2-1; D is undetermined. The CDR3 is 15 residues long. V lost 4 bases and J lost 4, with 14 bases in between. Germline values: CDR1 SGHTA, CDR2 FQGNSA. This chain's CDR3 is CASSSTRGEYNEQFF. Here the CDR3 DNA reads TGTGCCAGCAGCTCGACCCGAGGAGAGTACAATGAGCAGTTCTTC.

This clone was seen only a few times. The chain uses TRBV6-1 and TRBJ2-6; D is possibly TRBD2 (6 bases). Germline assignment: CDR1 MNHNS and CDR2 SASEGT. The CDR3 is 15 amino acids. Deletions cut 6 bases from V and 0 bases from J, with 9 bases between. The CDR3 nucleotides are TGTGCCAGCAGGGCCGGGGGCTCTGGGGCCAACGTCCTGACTTTC. Its protein product is CASRAGGSGANVLTF.

The V and J genes are TRBV9 and TRBJ2-1; 8 bases agree with TRBD2. The V gene end was trimmed by 4 bases and the J gene end by 2 bases; junction bases not matched to a gene: 5. The CDR3 length is 15 residues. Germline-derived CDR1 and CDR2 are SGDLS and YYNGEE. The CDR3, as DNA: TGTGCCAGCAGCACGGCGGGGGGCCCCTACAATGAGCAGTTCTTC. This codes for CASSTAGGPYNEQFF.

The chain has TRBV2 and TRBJ2-3; a weak D match, TRBD1 (5 bases). Trimming cost V 7 bases and J 2 bases, with 10 bases left between them. Per the germline V gene, CDR1 is SNHLY and CDR2 is FYNNEI. The CDR3 is 13 residues long. The CDR3 here is CASTQGTTDTQYF. The CDR3 DNA reads as TGTGCCAGCACCCAGGGTACCACAGATACGCAGTATTTT.

V gene TRBV5-4 combines with J gene TRBJ1-2; tentative D call: TRBD1 (6 bases). The CDR3 runs 15 residues. V gave up 4 bases and J gave up 2 bases, with 15 bases separating them. Germline assignment: CDR1 SGHNT and CDR2 YYREEE (reference sequence). In DNA, the CDR3 is TGTGCCAGCAGCAACCCGGGACACCCCAACTATGGCTACACCTTC. This gives the protein CASSNPGHPNYGYTF.

The table lists this clone with a few counts. CDR3 residues: CASIDSGIGNEQFF. In nucleotides, the CDR3 is TGTGCCAGTATAGACTCGGGTATAGGCAATGAGCAGTTCTTC. This rearrangement joins TRBV19 to TRBJ2-1; D call uncertain. The CDR3 covers 14 residues. Trimming pared 7 bases from V and 6 bases from J, leaving 16 bases between. Germline V gene sequence: CDR1 LNHDA, CDR2 SQIVND (reference sequence).

In this sample, this clone turned up once. The genes are TRBV27 and TRBJ2-2; 8 positions agree with TRBD1. The CDR3 extends over 16 amino acids. Germline V CDR1 and CDR2: MNHEY, SMNVEV (reference sequence). V lost 0 bases to trimming and J lost 6 bases; unmatched junction nucleotides: 6. CDR3 sequence: CASSLSGQGRAGELFF. The CDR3 region has the DNA TGTGCCAGCAGTTTATCAGGACAGGGTAGAGCCGGGGAGCTGTTTTTT.

There are a few counts of this clone. The V call is TRBV6-1, the J call TRBJ2-5; possible D gene TRBD1, 6 bases. The J call may be in error: the DNA end matches TRBJ2-7 better. The CDR3 length is 14 residues. CDR1 and CDR2 from the germline V gene are MNHNS and SASEGT. The CDR3 here is CASSESGAAYEQYF. DNA for the CDR3: TGTGCCAGCAGTGAATCAGGGGCTGCCTACGAGCAGTACTTC.

The J gene is TRBJ2-5, the V gene TRBV7-7; 7 bases are shared with TRBD1. The CDR3 sequence is 15 residues long. From germline, CDR1 is SSHAT and CDR2 FNYEAQ (reference sequence). After removal of 2 bases from V and 3 bases from J, the junction contained 6 bases not matched to a gene. The CDR3 region is CASSLWGTAEETQYF. For the CDR3, the DNA is TGTGCCAGCAGCTTATGGGGGACAGCTGAAGAGACCCAGTACTTC.

The chain is built from TRBV2 and TRBJ1-4, with 7 nucleotides matching TRBD1. The CDR3 totals 15 residues. From germline, CDR1 is SNHLY and CDR2 FYNNEI. The trim removed 10 bases at V and 3 bases at J, leaving 11 bases unmatched. CDR3 sequence: CATKGQTSSNEKLFF. As DNA, the CDR3 is TGTGCCACCAAGGGACAGACTTCTTCTAATGAAAAACTGTTTTTT.

This clone came up a few times. J is TRBJ2-5 and V is TRBV6-1, with 9 bases identical to TRBD2. Germline V lookup: CDR1 MNHNS, CDR2 SASEGT. This CDR3 is built from 15 residues. V gave up 1 base and J gave up 5 bases; unmatched junction bases: 5. The CDR3 protein is CASSEGGGAWETQYF. CDR3 nucleotides: TGTGCCAGCAGTGAAGGCGGGGGGGCTTGGGAGACCCAGTACTTC.

This chain links TRBV9 with TRBJ2-2, with D unresolved. Deletions cut 0 bases from V and 0 bases from J, with 6 bases between. The CDR3 is 15 residues long. Germline V gives CDR1 SGDLS, CDR2 YYNGEE. The CDR3 nucleotides read TGTGCCAGCAGCGTAGTCCCCGCGAACACCGGGGAGCTGTTTTTT. It is translated as CASSVVPANTGELFF.